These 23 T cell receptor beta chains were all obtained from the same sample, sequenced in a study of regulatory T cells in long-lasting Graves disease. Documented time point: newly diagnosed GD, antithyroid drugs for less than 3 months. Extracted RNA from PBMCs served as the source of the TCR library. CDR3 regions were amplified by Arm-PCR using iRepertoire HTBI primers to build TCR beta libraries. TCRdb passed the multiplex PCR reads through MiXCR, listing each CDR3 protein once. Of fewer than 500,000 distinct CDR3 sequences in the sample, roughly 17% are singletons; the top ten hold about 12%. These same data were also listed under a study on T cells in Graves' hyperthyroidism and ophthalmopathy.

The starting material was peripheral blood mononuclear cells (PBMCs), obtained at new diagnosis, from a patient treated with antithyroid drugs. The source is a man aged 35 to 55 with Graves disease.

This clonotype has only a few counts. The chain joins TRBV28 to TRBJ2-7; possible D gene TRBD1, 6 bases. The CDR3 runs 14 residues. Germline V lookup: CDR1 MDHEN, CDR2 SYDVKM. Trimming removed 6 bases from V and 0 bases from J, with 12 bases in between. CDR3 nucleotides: TGTGCCAGCAGAGGGGACATTCGCTCCTACGAGCAGTACTTC. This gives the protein CASRGDIRSYEQYF.

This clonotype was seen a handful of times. This chain's CDR3 is CASSYFSGQAYEQYF. DNA of the CDR3: TGTGCCAGCAGTTACTTCTCGGGACAGGCCTACGAGCAGTACTTC. The rearrangement links TRBV6-2 or TRBV6-3 to TRBJ2-7; 8 bases align to TRBD1. V shed 1 base and J 2 bases; nucleotides not matched to a gene: 4. Germline V CDR1 and CDR2: MNHEY, SVGEGT. CDR3 length: 15 residues.

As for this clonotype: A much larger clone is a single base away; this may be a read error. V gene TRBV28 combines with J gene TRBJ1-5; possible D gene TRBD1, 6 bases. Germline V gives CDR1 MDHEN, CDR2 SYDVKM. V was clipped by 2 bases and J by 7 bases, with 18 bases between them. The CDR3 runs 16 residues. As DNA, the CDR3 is TGTGCCAGCAGTTTAGGAGGGGGGAGGTTCATCCAGCCCCAGCATTTT. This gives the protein CASSLGGGRFIQPQHF.

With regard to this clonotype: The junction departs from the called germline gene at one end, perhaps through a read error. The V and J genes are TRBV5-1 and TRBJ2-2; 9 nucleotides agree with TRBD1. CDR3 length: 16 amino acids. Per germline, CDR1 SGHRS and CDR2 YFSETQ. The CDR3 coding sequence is TGTGCCAGCAGCTACGGGACAGGGTTGTACACCGGGGAGCTGTTTTTT. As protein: CASSYGTGLYTGELFF.

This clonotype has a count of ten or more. CDR3 sequence reads: CSARDVLGAGEQFF. CDR3 nucleotide sequence: TGCAGTGCTAGAGATGTTCTAGGTGCAGGTGAGCAGTTCTTC. This chain joins TRBV20-1 and TRBJ2-1; D unclear. Germline V gene data show CDR1 as DFQATT and CDR2 as SNEGSKA (reference sequence). This CDR3 has 14 residues. Trimming stripped 0 bases from V and 9 bases from J, with 15 bases between.

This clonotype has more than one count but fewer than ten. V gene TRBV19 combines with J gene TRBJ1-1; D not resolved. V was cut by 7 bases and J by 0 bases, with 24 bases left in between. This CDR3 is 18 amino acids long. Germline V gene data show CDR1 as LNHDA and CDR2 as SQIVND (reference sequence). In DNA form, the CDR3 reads TGTGCCAGTACTAAATTTGCCAGTCTTGCTTCAATGAACACTGAAGCTTTCTTT. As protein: CASTKFASLASMNTEAFF.

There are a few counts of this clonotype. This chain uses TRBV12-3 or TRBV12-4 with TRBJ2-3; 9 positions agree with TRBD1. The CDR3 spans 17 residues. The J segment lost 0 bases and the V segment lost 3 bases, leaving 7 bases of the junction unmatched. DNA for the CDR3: TGTGCCAGCAGTTTCGGGGACAGGGCCCATAGCACAGATACGCAGTATTTT. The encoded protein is CASSFGDRAHSTDTQYF.

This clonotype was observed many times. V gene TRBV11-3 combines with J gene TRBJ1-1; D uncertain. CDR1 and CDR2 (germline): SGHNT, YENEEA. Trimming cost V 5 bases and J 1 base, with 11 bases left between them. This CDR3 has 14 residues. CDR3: CASSPRGWNTEAFF. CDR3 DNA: TGTGCCAGCAGCCCGAGAGGGTGGAACACTGAAGCTTTCTTT.

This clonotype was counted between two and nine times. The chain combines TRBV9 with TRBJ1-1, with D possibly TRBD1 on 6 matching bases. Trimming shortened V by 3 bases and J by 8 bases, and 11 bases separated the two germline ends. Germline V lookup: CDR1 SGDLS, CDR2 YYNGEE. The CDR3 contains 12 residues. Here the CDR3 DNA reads TGTGCCAGCAGCGCCCGGGACAAAGAAGCTTTCTTT. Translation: CASSARDKEAFF.

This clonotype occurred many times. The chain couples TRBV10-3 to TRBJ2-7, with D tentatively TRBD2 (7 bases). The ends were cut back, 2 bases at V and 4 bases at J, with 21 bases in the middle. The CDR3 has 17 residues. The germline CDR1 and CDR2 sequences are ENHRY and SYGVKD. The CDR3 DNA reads TGTGCCATCAGTGAGCCGGCTTGGGGGGGCGCCCAGTACGAGCAGTACTTC. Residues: CAISEPAWGGAQYEQYF.

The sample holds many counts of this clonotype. The CDR3 region has the DNA TGTGCCAGCAGCTTTCGTGTGAGCGAGACCCAGTACTTC. As protein: CASSFRVSETQYF. The chain recombines TRBV7-2 with TRBJ2-5; no clear D. V lost 3 bases and J 5 bases, leaving 10 bases between the germline ends. The CDR3 runs to 13 residues. Per germline, CDR1 SGHTA and CDR2 FQGNSA.

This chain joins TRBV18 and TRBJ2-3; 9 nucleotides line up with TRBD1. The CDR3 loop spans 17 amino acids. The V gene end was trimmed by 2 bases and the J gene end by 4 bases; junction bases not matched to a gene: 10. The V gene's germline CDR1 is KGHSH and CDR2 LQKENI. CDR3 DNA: TGTGCCAGCTCACCAGGGGACAGGGCCCCTGGCGCAGATACGCAGTATTTT. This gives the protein CASSPGDRAPGADTQYF.

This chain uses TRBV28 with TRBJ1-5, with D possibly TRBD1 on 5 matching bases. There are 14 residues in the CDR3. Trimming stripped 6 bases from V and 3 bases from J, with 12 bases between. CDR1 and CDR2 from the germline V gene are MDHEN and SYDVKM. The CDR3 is CASSPGGINQPQHF. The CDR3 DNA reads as TGTGCCAGCAGCCCTGGGGGAATCAATCAGCCCCAGCATTTT.

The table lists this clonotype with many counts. In DNA, the CDR3 is TGCAGTGCTAAAACAGATACGCAGTATTTT. Its translation is CSAKTDTQYF. The chain has TRBV20-1 and TRBJ2-3; D uncertain. The CDR3 is 10 amino acids. CDR1 and CDR2 (germline): DFQATT, SNEGSKA (reference sequence). Trimming removed 4 bases at V and 3 bases at J, with 2 bases between.

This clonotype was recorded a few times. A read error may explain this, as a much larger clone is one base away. The CDR3 loop is CAISEKISGDEQYF. CDR3 coding DNA: TGTGCCATCAGTGAGAAGATTTCGGGAGACGAGCAGTACTTC. This sequence joins TRBV10-3 and TRBJ2-7, with a possible D match to TRBD2 (6 bases). This CDR3 contains 14 residues. With 2 bases removed from V and 5 bases from J, the gap between germline ends came to 13 bases. Germline-derived CDR1 and CDR2 are ENHRY and SYGVKD.

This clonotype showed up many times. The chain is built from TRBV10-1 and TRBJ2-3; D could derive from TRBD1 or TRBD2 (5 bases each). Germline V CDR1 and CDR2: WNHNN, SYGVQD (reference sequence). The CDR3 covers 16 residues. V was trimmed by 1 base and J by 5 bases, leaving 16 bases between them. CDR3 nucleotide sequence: TGCGCCAGCAGTGAGTTCGGACAAGGGACGGGAGATACGCAGTATTTT. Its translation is CASSEFGQGTGDTQYF.

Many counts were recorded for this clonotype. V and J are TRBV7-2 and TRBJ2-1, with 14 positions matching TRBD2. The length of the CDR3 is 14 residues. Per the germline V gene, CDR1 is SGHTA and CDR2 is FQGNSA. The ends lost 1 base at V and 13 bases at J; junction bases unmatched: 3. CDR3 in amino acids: CASSLVGTSGSQFF. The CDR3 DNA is TGTGCCAGCAGCTTAGTTGGGACTAGCGGGAGTCAGTTCTTC.

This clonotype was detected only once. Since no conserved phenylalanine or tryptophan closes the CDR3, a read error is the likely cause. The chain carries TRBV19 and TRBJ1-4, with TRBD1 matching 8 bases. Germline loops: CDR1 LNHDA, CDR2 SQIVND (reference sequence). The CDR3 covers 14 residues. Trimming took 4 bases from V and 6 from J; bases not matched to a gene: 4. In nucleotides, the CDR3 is TGTGCCAGTAGTAAATTGGACAGGGATGAAAAACTGTTTTGT. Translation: CASSKLDRDEKLFC.

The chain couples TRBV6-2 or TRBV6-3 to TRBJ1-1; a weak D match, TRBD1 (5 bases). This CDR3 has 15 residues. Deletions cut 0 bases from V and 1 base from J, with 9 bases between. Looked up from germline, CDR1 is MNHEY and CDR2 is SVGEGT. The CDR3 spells CASSYSRGRNTEAFF. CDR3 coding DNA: TGTGCCAGCAGTTACTCGCGGGGGAGGAACACTGAAGCTTTCTTT.

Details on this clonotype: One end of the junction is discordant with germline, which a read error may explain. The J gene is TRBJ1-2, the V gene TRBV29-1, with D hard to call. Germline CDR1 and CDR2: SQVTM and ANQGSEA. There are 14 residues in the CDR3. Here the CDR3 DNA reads TGCAACGTTGATGGTAGCGGGCCGTGGAGGGGCTACACCTTC. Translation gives CNVDGSGPWRGYTF.

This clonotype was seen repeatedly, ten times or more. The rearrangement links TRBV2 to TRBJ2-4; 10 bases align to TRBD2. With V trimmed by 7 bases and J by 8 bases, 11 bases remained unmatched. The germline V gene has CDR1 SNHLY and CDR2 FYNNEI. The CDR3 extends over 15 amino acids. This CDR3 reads CASKRTSGSADIQYF. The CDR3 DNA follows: TGTGCCAGCAAGCGGACTAGCGGCTCGGCGGACATTCAGTACTTC.

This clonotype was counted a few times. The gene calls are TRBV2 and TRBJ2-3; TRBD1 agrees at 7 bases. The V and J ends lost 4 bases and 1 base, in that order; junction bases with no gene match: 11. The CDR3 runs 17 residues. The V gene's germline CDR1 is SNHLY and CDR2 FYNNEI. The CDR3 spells CASSGPMRGRGTDTQYF. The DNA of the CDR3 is TGTGCCAGCAGTGGACCCATGAGGGGGCGGGGCACAGATACGCAGTATTTT.

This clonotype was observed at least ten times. CDR3 in amino acids: CATSDLRPGQGVDNEQFF. The CDR3 nucleotides are TGTGCCACCAGTGATTTGCGCCCCGGACAGGGGGTCGACAATGAGCAGTTCTTC. V and J are TRBV24-1 and TRBJ2-1; 10 nucleotides agree with TRBD1. There are 18 residues in the CDR3. V trimming: 0 bases; J trimming: 5 bases; junction bases outside the gene matches: 9. Per germline, CDR1 KGHDR and CDR2 SFDVKD.